Sequencing of this T cell receptor beta chain was carried out in a study of blood T cell repertoires in COVID-19. This CDR3 contains 14 residues. Germline lookup yields CDR1 MNHEY and CDR2 SMNVEV (reference sequence). Trimming took off 4 bases at V and 7 bases at J, with 11 bases between the two ends. Clones were read by immunoSEQ multiplex PCR, and TCRdb kept only the in-frame ones, dropping some. The sample records 180,000 or so clones, 75% to 90% being singletons. The sequenced sample was peripheral blood. The TCR originated in a man aged 35-49 years with acute or convalescent COVID-19. The chain has TRBV27 and TRBJ1-6; TRBD1 might be the D (5 bases). CDR3 amino acids: CASSYQRQNSPLHF. Written as DNA, the CDR3 is TGTGCCAGCAGTTACCAGAGACAGAATTCACCCCTCCACTTT.